These 22 T cell receptor beta chains share one sample of origin, sequenced in a study of CD8+CD57+ T cells in acquired aplastic anemia. The use of genomic DNA as template underpinned the TCR beta VDJ and CDR3 profiling. TCRdb processed the reads anew with MiXCR; each CDR3 protein has one entry. The top ten clones hold under 3% of a sample with about 130,000 distinct CDR3 sequences, roughly 50% of them seen once. The source material was sorted CD4+, CD8+, or CD8+CD57+ T cells (not recorded which) from PBMCs. The receptors were sampled from a human donor in good health, serving as a control.

The chain couples TRBV20-1 to TRBJ1-1; D is unclear. V lost 6 bases, J lost 1 base, and 15 bases lay in between. This CDR3 comprises 14 residues. Germline V gene data show CDR1 as DFQATT and CDR2 as SNEGSKA (reference sequence). The CDR3 sequence is CSAQFGVGNTEAFF. CDR3 nucleotides: TGCAGTGCCCAGTTCGGGGTCGGGAACACTGAAGCTTTCTTT.

This clonotype appeared a few times. With a much larger clone just one base away, this may be a read error. The chain combines TRBV5-1 with TRBJ2-3; D ambiguous. CDR3 length: 14 amino acids. Germline CDR1 reads SGHRS; CDR2 reads YFSETQ. CDR3 nucleotides: TGCGCCGGCAGCTTGGGCCCCTCTGAAGATACGCAGTATTTT. As protein: CAGSLGPSEDTQYF.

In DNA, the CDR3 is TGTGCCAGCAGTTACGGGGGGGGGGCAATCTCTGGGGCCAACGTCCTGACTTTC. Translating gives CASSYGGGAISGANVLTF. The chain has TRBV6-2 or TRBV6-3 and TRBJ2-6, with D possibly matching TRBD2 (7 bases). The V gene's germline CDR1 is MNHEY and CDR2 SVGEGT. The ends were cut back, 2 bases at V and 0 bases at J, with 14 bases in the middle. The CDR3 runs 18 residues.

This chain links TRBV5-1 with TRBJ2-3; 8 positions match TRBD2. V lost 7 bases and J lost 5; bases outside the gene matches: 12. Germline V gives CDR1 SGHRS, CDR2 YFSETQ. The CDR3 runs 15 residues. The CDR3 DNA sequence: TGCGCCAGCCGAGGTTTCGGGGGGGCCGGAGATACGCAGTATTTT. This translates into CASRGFGGAGDTQYF.

This clonotype was detected only a few times. Being one base from a much bigger clone, this may be a read error. The final CDR3 position lacks the conserved phenylalanine or tryptophan, pointing to a likely read error. J is TRBJ2-1 and V is TRBV20-1; TRBD1 is a possible D gene (6 bases). Germline loops: CDR1 DFQATT, CDR2 SNEGSKA (reference sequence). The CDR3 is made up of 15 amino acids. V was cut by 2 bases and J by 2 bases, with 13 bases left in between. The CDR3 is CSARPQGKPYNEQFL. CDR3 DNA sequence: TGCAGTGCTAGACCTCAGGGGAAACCCTACAATGAGCAGTTCCTC.

The CDR3 nucleotides read TGCAGTGCTAGAGGAGCGGGGGGCCCAGATACGCAGTATTTT. It specifies CSARGAGGPDTQYF. The V gene is TRBV20-1, the J gene TRBJ2-3, with TRBD2 matching 9 bases. The CDR3 has 14 residues. Trimming at V came to 1 base and at J to 4 bases, leaving 3 bases not matched to a gene. Germline V gene data show CDR1 as DFQATT and CDR2 as SNEGSKA (reference sequence).

This clonotype has only a few counts. The genes are TRBV3-1 and TRBJ2-3; TRBD2 matches at 10 bases. The CDR3 is 17 amino acids. Germline lookup yields CDR1 LGHDT and CDR2 YNNKEL (reference sequence). The V gene end was trimmed by 4 bases and the J gene end by 4 bases; junction bases not matched to a gene: 11. The CDR3 loop is CASSLNPAGGPADTQYF. For the CDR3, the DNA is TGTGCCAGCAGCCTAAACCCAGCGGGGGGGCCGGCAGATACGCAGTATTTT.

This clonotype occurred once. A read error may explain this, as a much larger clone is one base away. The V gene is TRBV2, the J gene TRBJ2-2; D gene uncertain. The CDR3 runs 15 residues. Germline CDR1 SNHLY, CDR2 FYNNEI. The CDR3 reads CASSQAKLNTGELFF. The CDR3 region has the DNA TGCGCCAGCAGCCAAGCTAAACTGAACACCGGGGAGCTGTTTTTT.

On this clonotype: A much larger clone lies a single base off, so this may be a read error. This chain uses TRBV7-2 with TRBJ1-2; D gene unclear. The length of the CDR3 is 14 residues. Per the germline V gene, CDR1 is SGHTA and CDR2 is FQGNSA. CDR3 sequence reads: CAGSLGGPAYGYTF. DNA of the CDR3: TGTGCCGGCAGTTTGGGAGGGCCGGCTTATGGCTACACCTTC.

As for this clonotype: The junction departs from germline at one end; a sequencing error may be responsible. Written as DNA, the CDR3 is TGTGCCAACAGTCCCCAAAAGAGCGAAGCTTTCTTT. Residues: CANSPQKSEAFF. V usage is TRBV10-3 and J usage is TRBJ1-1; no clear D gene. The germline CDR1 and CDR2 sequences are ENHRY and SYGVKD. The CDR3 has 12 residues.

The chain employs TRBV25-1 and TRBJ2-1; TRBD2 agrees at 11 bases. The CDR3 length is 17 residues. V lost 6 bases to trimming and J lost 0 bases; unmatched junction nucleotides: 7. CDR1 and CDR2 from the germline V gene are MGHDK and SYGVNS. The CDR3 is CASRLAGDSSSYNEQFF. The CDR3 DNA reads as TGTGCCAGCAGACTAGCGGGGGATTCCAGCTCCTACAATGAGCAGTTCTTC.

The chain carries TRBV5-1 and TRBJ2-5; tentatively, D is TRBD2 (7 bases). The V end lost 2 bases, the J end lost 4 bases, and 12 bases lay between the germline ends. Germline V CDR1 and CDR2: SGHRS, YFSETQ. The CDR3 length is 14 residues. The CDR3 DNA reads as TGCGCCAGCAGCTTAGGGGGGGTCCGAGAGACCCAGTACTTC. It is translated as CASSLGGVRETQYF.

The table lists this clonotype with a few counts. A clone one base away is much larger, so this may be a read error. The V gene is TRBV30, the J gene TRBJ1-2; D may be TRBD1 (5 bases). Germline assignment: CDR1 GTSNPN and CDR2 SVGIG (reference sequence). The CDR3 runs 13 residues. In DNA form, the CDR3 reads TGTGCCTGGGGCGGGGGATATAACTATGGCTGCACCTTC. It specifies CAWGGGYNYGCTF. The whole variable domain, remainder taken from reference TRBV30 and TRBJ1-2, is SQTIHQWPATLVQPVGSPLSLECTVEGTSNPNLYWYRQAAGRGLQLLFYSVGIGQISSEVPQNLSASRPQDRQFILSSKKLLLSDSGFYLCAWGGGYNYGCTFGSGTRLTVV.

This clonotype appeared a few times. The gene calls are TRBV11-2 and TRBJ2-3; D uncertain. Between the trimmed V and J ends, which lost 0 bases and 2 bases, there was a span of 9 bases. The CDR3 runs 15 residues. From germline, CDR1 is SGHAT and CDR2 FQNNGV. Written as DNA, the CDR3 is TGTGCCAGCAGCTTAGATACGTGGACCACAGATACGCAGTATTTT. It is translated as CASSLDTWTTDTQYF.

This rearrangement joins TRBV24-1 to TRBJ1-1; D is perhaps TRBD1 (6 bases). V lost 3 bases, J lost 7 bases, and 17 bases lay in between. The CDR3 covers 15 residues. Germline V CDR1 and CDR2: KGHDR, SFDVKD. CDR3 residues: CATSDGGGGLHEAFF. The CDR3, as DNA: TGTGCCACCAGTGATGGGGGGGGCGGCCTACATGAAGCTTTCTTT.

Worth noting for this clonotype: A read error may account for a junction end that differs from germline. The rearrangement uses TRBV24-1 and TRBJ2-7; D may be TRBD1 (7 bases). The CDR3 sequence is 14 residues long. Germline CDR1 KGHDR, CDR2 SFDVKD. This CDR3 reads CASSGGQRAYEQYF. Written as DNA, the CDR3 is TGTGCCAGCAGTGGGGGACAGCGGGCCTACGAGCAGTACTTC.

The gene calls are TRBV29-1 and TRBJ2-7, with D maybe TRBD1 (7 bases). Germline loops: CDR1 SQVTM, CDR2 ANQGSEA. The V and J ends lost 8 bases and 0 bases respectively, with 14 bases between them. This CDR3 is built from 13 residues. In nucleotides, the CDR3 is TGCAGCTTTCGACAGGGAGGCTCCTACGAGCAGTACTTC. Translating it yields CSFRQGGSYEQYF.

This clonotype has at least ten counts. This rearrangement joins TRBV6-4 to TRBJ2-3; no clear D gene. The CDR3 is 13 amino acids. The V and J ends lost 2 bases and 5 bases respectively, with 8 bases between them. The germline CDR1 and CDR2 sequences are MRHNA and SNTAGT. The CDR3 loop reads CASSDEIGDTQYF. The CDR3 coding sequence is TGTGCCAGCAGTGACGAAATAGGAGATACGCAGTATTTT.

The rearrangement joins TRBV7-3 to TRBJ2-7; 9 nucleotides line up with TRBD1. V shed 5 bases and J 5 bases; nucleotides not matched to a gene: 10. Germline CDR1 reads SGHTA; CDR2 reads FQGTGA. CDR3 length: 15 residues. CDR3: CASSATGTGINEQYF. CDR3 sequence (DNA): TGTGCCAGCAGCGCAACCGGGACAGGGATTAACGAGCAGTACTTC.

The table lists this clonotype with many counts. This sequence joins TRBV7-6 and TRBJ2-3; the D is unclear. The CDR3 runs 15 residues. The V end lost 0 bases, the J end lost 2 bases, and 9 bases lay between the germline ends. Germline V gene sequence: CDR1 SGHVS, CDR2 FNYEAQ. CDR3 region: CASSLAVADTDTQYF. DNA of the CDR3: TGTGCCAGCAGCTTAGCGGTCGCAGACACAGATACGCAGTATTTT. The whole variable domain, filled in from reference TRBV7-6 and TRBJ2-3, reads GAGVSQSPRYKVTKRGQDVALRCDPISGHVSLYWYRQALGQGPEFLTYFNYEAQQDKSGLPNDRFSAERPEGSISTLTIQRTEQRDSAMYRCASSLAVADTDTQYFGPGTRLTVL.

This clonotype was recorded once. The chain carries TRBV15 and TRBJ2-7, with D possibly matching TRBD1 (5 bases). V gave up 4 bases and J gave up 1 base, with 8 bases separating them. Germline V gene sequence: CDR1 LNHNV, CDR2 YYDKDF (reference sequence). The CDR3 is made up of 13 amino acids. DNA for the CDR3: TGTGCCACCAGCACTAGGGGATCCTACGAGCAGTACTTC. Protein: CATSTRGSYEQYF.

This clonotype was detected a few times. This rearrangement joins TRBV29-1 to TRBJ2-2, with D possibly matching TRBD2 (5 bases). The germline CDR1 and CDR2 sequences are SQVTM and ANQGSEA. Trimming removed 0 bases from V and 5 bases from J, with 7 bases in between. CDR3 length equals 13 residues. This CDR3 reads CSVEDGGTGELFF. CDR3 DNA: TGCAGCGTTGAAGATGGCGGGACCGGGGAGCTGTTTTTT.